The 24 T cell receptor beta chains below come from one sample, sequenced in a study of early T cells in non-severe SARS-CoV-2 infection. A single record per CDR3 protein comes from TCRdb applying MiXCR to the 5' RACE reads. The sample carries approximately 30,000 distinct CDR3 sequences, about 4.6% recorded once. Specimen: whole blood. Receptors were obtained from an adult who was a healthcare worker with PCR-confirmed SARS-CoV-2 infection or an uninfected control (not recorded which).

This clonotype was found many times. V and J are TRBV15 and TRBJ1-5, with 8 nucleotides matching TRBD1. J gave up 8 bases and V 0 bases, and 9 bases lay outside the gene matches. Germline loops: CDR1 LNHNV, CDR2 YYDKDF (reference sequence). CDR3 length: 16 residues. This chain's CDR3 is CATSREGTGYRKPQHF. The CDR3 DNA is TGTGCCACCAGCAGAGAAGGGACAGGCTACCGTAAGCCCCAGCATTTT.

The chain recombines TRBV20-1 with TRBJ2-1, with TRBD2 as a possible D gene (5 bases). Germline loops: CDR1 DFQATT, CDR2 SNEGSKA (reference sequence). CDR3 length: 13 amino acids. V lost 3 bases and J lost 5, with 11 bases in between. CDR3 DNA sequence: TGCAGTGCTAGTCAGGACTCTAACAATGAGCAGTTCTTC. Amino acids: CSASQDSNNEQFF.

This clonotype occurred many times. CDR3: CASSTTGGDQPQHF. The CDR3 nucleotides read TGTGCCAGCTCCACTACAGGGGGGGATCAGCCCCAGCATTTT. The chain combines TRBV18 with TRBJ1-5; 8 nucleotides align to TRBD1. CDR1 and CDR2 (germline): KGHSH, LQKENI. The CDR3 extends over 14 amino acids. Trimming at V came to 6 bases and at J to 5 bases, leaving 6 bases not matched to a gene.

The sample holds many counts of this clonotype. The CDR3 nucleotides are TGTGCCAGCAGCCAACAAGGCCTACAGGGGCGTGCTGAAAAACTGTTTTTT. Its protein is CASSQQGLQGRAEKLFF. This chain links TRBV14 with TRBJ1-4, with 7 bases lining up with TRBD1. Germline V lookup: CDR1 SGHDN, CDR2 FVKESK. With V trimmed by 2 bases and J by 7 bases, 13 bases remained unmatched. The CDR3 length is 17 residues.

The sample holds many counts of this clonotype. The chain couples TRBV7-8 to TRBJ2-3; 11 positions agree with TRBD1. Germline values: CDR1 SGHVS, CDR2 FQNEAQ. Trimming at V came to 2 bases and at J to 4 bases, leaving 5 bases not matched to a gene. This CDR3 contains 16 residues. DNA of the CDR3: TGTGCCAGCAGCTTACAAGGACAGGGGGCAGCAGATACGCAGTATTTT. It yields the protein CASSLQGQGAADTQYF.

This clonotype has a count of ten or more. The chain has TRBV7-9 and TRBJ2-2; TRBD2 agrees at 8 bases. Germline V CDR1 and CDR2: SEHNR, FQNEAQ (reference sequence). The CDR3 is 17 residues long. With V trimmed by 5 bases and J by 2 bases, 10 bases remained unmatched. In nucleotides, the CDR3 is TGTGCCAGCAGCCACCCCGGGGGGGGCGCAAACACCGGGGAGCTGTTTTTT. Translated: CASSHPGGGANTGELFF.

This clonotype has ten or more counts. The CDR3 region has the DNA TGTGCCAGCAGTCCCCGGGGGACTAGCGGAGCCTACGAGCAGTACTTC. Protein: CASSPRGTSGAYEQYF. The chain is built from TRBV28 and TRBJ2-7; 11 bases are a match to TRBD2. Unmatched junction bases numbered 8, after V lost 5 bases and J lost 2 bases. The length of the CDR3 is 16 residues. Germline values: CDR1 MDHEN, CDR2 SYDVKM.

In this sample, this clonotype turned up many times. The genes are TRBV24-1 and TRBJ2-5, with 10 bases lining up with TRBD2. The germline gives CDR1 KGHDR, CDR2 SFDVKD. The V gene end was trimmed by 0 bases and the J gene end by 1 base; junction bases not matched to a gene: 1. CDR3 size: 16 residues. CDR3 protein: CATSDLSSGGQETQYF. The CDR3, as DNA: TGTGCCACCAGTGATTTGTCTAGCGGGGGCCAAGAGACCCAGTACTTC.

This clonotype was found many times. This chain connects TRBV6-1 to TRBJ1-5; D is undetermined. V gave up 6 bases and J gave up 2 bases, with 17 bases separating them. Germline V gives CDR1 MNHNS, CDR2 SASEGT. The CDR3 has 16 residues. The CDR3 protein is CASSLSPGSGNQPQHF. As DNA, the CDR3 is TGTGCCAGCAGCTTAAGCCCGGGATCTGGCAATCAGCCCCAGCATTTT.

This clonotype came up many times. The chain carries TRBV29-1 and TRBJ1-1, with 7 nucleotides matching TRBD1. Trimming cost V 5 bases and J 5 bases; bases outside gene matches: 5. The CDR3 runs to 12 residues. Germline CDR1 reads SQVTM; CDR2 reads ANQGSEA. This CDR3 is CSVNRGGTEAFF. CDR3 sequence (DNA): TGCAGCGTTAACAGGGGTGGGACTGAAGCTTTCTTT.

This clonotype has ten or more counts. The chain links TRBV11-1 to TRBJ2-5, with 9 bases that match TRBD2. CDR1 is SGHAT and CDR2 is FQDESV in the germline V gene (reference sequence). This CDR3 has 15 residues. V was pared by 5 bases and J by 5 bases, with 9 bases of the junction left unmatched. The chain's CDR3 is CASSPPLAGVETQYF. The CDR3 DNA is TGTGCCAGCAGCCCCCCACTAGCGGGCGTGGAGACCCAGTACTTC.

This clonotype came up many times. This chain uses TRBV4-1 with TRBJ1-2; no definite D call. The CDR3 has 18 amino acids. Trimming cost V 1 base and J 5 bases, with 23 bases left between them. CDR1 MGHRA and CDR2 YSYEKL come from the germline V gene. The CDR3 DNA sequence: TGCGCCAGCAGCCAAGTTTTCCCCCAGAATACTATATTTTATGGCTACACCTTC. Translated, it gives CASSQVFPQNTIFYGYTF.

The table lists this clonotype with a few counts. The V call is TRBV9, the J call TRBJ1-6; TRBD1 might be the D (5 bases). Germline V gene sequence: CDR1 SGDLS, CDR2 YYNGEE. This CDR3 contains 14 residues. The V end was cut by 7 bases, the J end by 4 bases, with 12 bases between. The CDR3 DNA sequence: TGTGCCAGCGCACCCGAGGGGTATAATTCACCCCTCCACTTT. This translates into CASAPEGYNSPLHF. The variable domain in full, completed from reference TRBV9 and TRBJ1-6, reads DSGVTQTPKHLITATGQRVTLRCSPRSGDLSVYWYQQSLDQGLQFLIQYYNGEERAKGNILERFSAQQFPDLHSELNLSSLELGDSALYFCASAPEGYNSPLHFGNGTRLTVT.

The table lists this clonotype with many counts. V usage is TRBV28 and J usage is TRBJ2-4, with D unresolved. The CDR3 length is 13 residues. Trimming stripped 5 bases from V and 7 bases from J, with 12 bases between. CDR1 MDHEN and CDR2 SYDVKM come from the germline V gene. CDR3 DNA sequence: TGTGCCAGCAGTCGACCCCCAGAGAACATTCAGTACTTC. Its translation is CASSRPPENIQYF.

This clonotype occurred many times. Because the CDR3 is missing its conserved closing phenylalanine or tryptophan, this is likely a read error. The DNA is omitted, as the CDR3 cannot be located on it reliably, and the CDR3 follows TCRdb's listing. The genes are TRBV20-1 and TRBJ1-1; the table's D call, TRBD1, has no DNA check behind it. From its first to its last residue, the CDR3 has 8 amino acids. Looked up from germline, CDR1 is DFQATT and CDR2 is SNEGSKA (reference sequence). CDR3 protein: CSARPNRL.

This clonotype has a count of ten or more. The chain employs TRBV24-1 and TRBJ1-2, with no clear D. This CDR3 has 13 amino acids. Per germline, CDR1 KGHDR and CDR2 SFDVKD. With 7 bases removed from V and 0 bases from J, the gap between germline ends came to 8 bases. The CDR3 DNA is TGTGCCACCAGCCCGGGCCCTAACTATGGCTACACCTTC. This codes for CATSPGPNYGYTF.

The rearrangement uses TRBV5-1 and TRBJ2-5; a possible D gene is TRBD2 (5 bases). V was clipped by 4 bases and J by 5 bases, with 9 bases between them. CDR3 length: 12 residues. Germline V CDR1 and CDR2: SGHRS, YFSETQ. The CDR3 loop reads CASSPGGETQYF. As DNA, the CDR3 is TGCGCCAGCAGCCCCGGCGGGGAGACCCAGTACTTC.

This clonotype has a count of ten or more. The chain has TRBV21-1 and TRBJ1-2; no DNA check was done on the table's D call, TRBD1. TRBV21-1 is reported as a pseudogene. The CDR3 has 14 residues. The CDR3 loop reads CASSASRGNYGYTF. CDR3 in DNA: TGTGCCAGCAGCGCAAGTCGGGGGAACTATGGCTACACCTTC.

In its sample, this clonotype was seen many times. The gene calls are TRBV19 and TRBJ1-5; D is ambiguous. Germline CDR1 reads LNHDA; CDR2 reads SQIVND (reference sequence). The CDR3 runs to 14 residues. Trimming removed 4 bases at V and 0 bases at J, with 7 bases between. CDR3 DNA sequence: TGTGCCAGTAGTAACGTGTATAGCAATCAGCCCCAGCATTTT. It is translated as CASSNVYSNQPQHF.

This clonotype was detected a few times. One junction end does not reproduce the germline sequence, and a read error may be involved. This chain links TRBV19 with TRBJ1-4; D call uncertain. Germline V gene lookup returns CDR1 LNHDA and CDR2 SQIVND (reference sequence). The CDR3 has 12 amino acids. The DNA for the CDR3 is TGTGCCAGTAGTCCGCAGAGCACCACCTTCCTTTTT. It translates to CASSPQSTTFLF.

This clonotype was seen more than once but under ten times. The V call is TRBV5-1, the J call TRBJ2-1, with TRBD2 matching over 10 bases. The CDR3 sequence is 16 residues long. The J segment lost 2 bases and the V segment lost 1 base, leaving 3 bases of the junction unmatched. The germline gives CDR1 SGHRS, CDR2 YFSETQ. The CDR3 loop reads CASSLTSGGAYNEQFF. The CDR3 coding sequence is TGCGCCAGCAGCTTGACAAGCGGGGGGGCCTACAATGAGCAGTTCTTC.

This clonotype turned up a few times. The chain links TRBV5-1 to TRBJ2-7, with 7 bases fitting TRBD1. The CDR3 spans 17 residues. Trimming at V came to 6 bases and at J to 3 bases, leaving 18 bases not matched to a gene. The germline gives CDR1 SGHRS, CDR2 YFSETQ. The CDR3 nucleotides read TGCGCCAGCACCAGGGCGACAGGGCCCACAGGAATCTACGAGCAGTACTTC. As protein: CASTRATGPTGIYEQYF. Drawing the rest from reference TRBV5-1 and TRBJ2-7, the complete variable domain is KAGVTQTPRYLIKTRGQQVTLSCSPISGHRSVSWYQQTPGQGLQFLFEYFSETQRNKGNFPGRFSGRQFSNSRSEMNVSTLELGDSALYLCASTRATGPTGIYEQYFGPGTRLTVT.

This clonotype was counted ten times or more. V and J are TRBV5-1 and TRBJ2-3; 8 bases are shared with TRBD2. Germline CDR1 and CDR2: SGHRS and YFSETQ. V lost 7 bases and J lost 2; bases outside the gene matches: 15. This CDR3 spans 17 amino acids. CDR3 loop: CASAGRLLAADTDTQYF. The DNA for the CDR3 is TGCGCCAGCGCGGGCCGATTACTAGCGGCTGACACAGATACGCAGTATTTT.

On this clonotype itself: At one end the junction does not follow the germline gene, possibly because of a read error. The V and J genes are TRBV28 and TRBJ1-2; 7 bases map to TRBD1. Germline V lookup: CDR1 MDHEN, CDR2 SYDVKM. The CDR3 runs 13 residues. CDR3 protein: CAGRGGWNYGYTF. In DNA form, the CDR3 reads TGCGCTGGAAGAGGGGGCTGGAACTATGGCTACACCTTC.